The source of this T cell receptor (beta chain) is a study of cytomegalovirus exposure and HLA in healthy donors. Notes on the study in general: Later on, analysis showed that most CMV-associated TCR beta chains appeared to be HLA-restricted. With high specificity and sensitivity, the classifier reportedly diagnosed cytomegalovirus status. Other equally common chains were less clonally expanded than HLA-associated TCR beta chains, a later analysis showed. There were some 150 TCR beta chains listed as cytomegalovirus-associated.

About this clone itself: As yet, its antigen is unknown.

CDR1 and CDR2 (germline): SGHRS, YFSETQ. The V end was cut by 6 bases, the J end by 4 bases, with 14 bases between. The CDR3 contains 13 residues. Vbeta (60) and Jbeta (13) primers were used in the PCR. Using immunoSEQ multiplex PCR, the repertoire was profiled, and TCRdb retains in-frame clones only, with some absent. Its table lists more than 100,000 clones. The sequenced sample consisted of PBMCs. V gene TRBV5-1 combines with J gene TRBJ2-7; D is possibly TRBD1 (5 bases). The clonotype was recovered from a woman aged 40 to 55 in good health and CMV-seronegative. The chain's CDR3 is CASMDTAAYEQYF. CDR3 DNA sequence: TGCGCCAGCATGGACACGGCAGCGTACGAGCAGTACTTC.